This record concerns one T cell receptor beta chain sequence. These data are taken from a study of blood T cell repertoires in COVID-19. As for the study in general: Both acute and convalescent COVID-19 samples were obtained from the United States, Italy and Spain. Sample material is recorded as cDNA or gDNA derived from T cells, B-cell-depleted T cells, or PBMCs.

In the original analysis: Reference gene primer amplification gave estimated nucleated cell counts. Produced via immunoSEQ multiplex PCR; TCRdb's table is partial and in-frame only. V and J calls and clone size are as listed in that table; D and trimming were resolved from the DNA. The sample holds about 51,000 clones; 70% to 90% are singletons and the top ten take around 4%. The clonotype comes from a man of 80 years or more with active COVID-19. The material sequenced was peripheral blood.

The CDR3 reads CASSGTSGTYEQYF. The DNA for the CDR3 is TGTGCCAGCAGCGGGACTAGCGGGACCTACGAGCAGTACTTC. The rearrangement links TRBV2 to TRBJ2-7; 13 nucleotides agree with TRBD2. The CDR3 sequence is 14 residues long. V dropped 6 bases and J dropped 2; count of bases not matched to a gene: 1. Germline CDR1 reads SNHLY; CDR2 reads FYNNEI.